This T cell receptor beta chain appears in the sequencing data of a study of shared clonotypes between healthy human individuals. Findings and limits, study-wide: The generation probabilities recorded for non-shared clonotypes fell below those of clonotypes shared by all four donors.

The V end was cut by 0 bases, the J end by 8 bases, with 10 bases between. The length of the CDR3 is 13 residues. From germline, CDR1 is LNHNV and CDR2 YYDKDF (reference sequence). Generated by immunoSEQ multiplex PCR, the TCRdb table keeps only in-frame clones and is missing some. The sample records about 1.5 million clones, approximately 98% being singletons. As concerns this clone: As yet, its antigen is unknown.

Donors comprised only Caucasian adults living in Nashville, Tennessee. The chain has TRBV15 and TRBJ1-2; D is unresolved. What was sequenced was naive CD4+ T cells sorted from blood. As for subset: CD45RA+ positively selected. The receptor comes from a man aged 25 to 40 in good health. CDR3 sequence reads: CATSRDPENGYTF. The CDR3 DNA reads TGTGCCACCAGCAGAGACCCCGAGAACGGCTACACCTTC.